These T cell receptor beta chains were read from a single sample in a study of T cells in tuberculosis. The repertoire was sequenced with immunoSEQ multiplex PCR; TCRdb's copy has only in-frame clones and lacks some. The data hold over 40,000 clones, with about 95% observed a single time. Material: PBMCs. The receptors stem from a donor under 30 with latent tuberculosis or without tuberculosis infection. Both conserved end residues are part of each CDR3. The D gene is left open where the match is weak. Clone size is given for some rows only: seen once, a few or many times, or a class if the clone is expanded.

cdr3_aa cdr3_nt v_call clone_size j_call d_call
CASHWAVEDEQYF TGTGCCAGCCATTGGGCAGTTGAAGACGAGCAGTACTTC TRBV6-1 - TRBJ2-7 -
CASRVSTGNTEAFF TGTGCCAGCAGAGTCTCGACAGGGAACACTGAAGCTTTCTTT TRBV2 - TRBJ1-1 -
CAWTGTSGKRDTQYF TGTGCCTGGACAGGGACTAGCGGGAAGAGGGATACGCAGTATTTT TRBV30 - TRBJ2-3 TRBD2
CASKRGSLAETQYF TGTGCCAGCAAAAGGGGCTCCCTAGCGGAGACCCAGTACTTC TRBV6-5 - TRBJ2-5 -
CASSFQGGLAGNEQFF TGTGCCAGCAGCTTCCAGGGGGGACTAGCGGGGAATGAGCAGTTCTTC TRBV11-2 - TRBJ2-1 TRBD2
CSVGQGLEGPQHF TGCAGCGTGGGCCAGGGTTTGGAAGGGCCCCAGCATTTT TRBV29-1 - TRBJ1-5 -
CASSFGSNSEAFF TGCGCCAGCAGCTTCGGCTCTAACAGTGAAGCTTTCTTT TRBV5-1 - TRBJ1-1 -
CASSLTGVIGYTF TGTGCCAGCAGCTTGACAGGAGTCATAGGCTACACCTTC TRBV5-4 - TRBJ1-2 -
CASSYFAGELFF TGTGCCAGCAGTTACTTCGCCGGGGAGCTGTTTTTT TRBV6-6 - TRBJ2-2 -
CASSVGTGGGNTIYF TGTGCCAGCAGCGTAGGGACAGGGGGTGGAAACACCATATATTTT TRBV9 - TRBJ1-3 TRBD1
CASSQGGSYEQYF TGCGCCAGCAGCCAAGGCGGTTCCTACGAGCAGTACTTC TRBV4-1 - TRBJ2-7 -
CSARDRGTYNEQFF TGCAGCGCTAGGGACAGGGGAACCTACAATGAGCAGTTCTTC TRBV29-1 - TRBJ2-1 TRBD1
CASSSKTSTVSNEAFF TGTGCCAGCTCATCTAAAACCTCGACAGTCAGCAATGAAGCTTTCTTT TRBV18 - TRBJ1-1 -
CASSEGRNYGYTF TGTGCCAGCAGTGAGGGCAGGAACTATGGCTACACCTTC TRBV2 - TRBJ1-2 -
CAISYRDGASGTEAFF TGTGCCATCAGTTACAGGGATGGAGCCTCAGGCACTGAAGCTTTCTTT TRBV10-3 - TRBJ1-1 -
CASSIGQGGGNTIYF TGTGCCAGCAGCATCGGACAGGGGGGTGGAAACACCATATATTTT TRBV7-8 - TRBJ1-3 TRBD1
CASSFRPPRERSYNEQFF TGTGCCAGCAGTTTTCGCCCCCCGAGGGAGCGCTCCTACAATGAGCAGTTCTTC TRBV27 - TRBJ2-1 -
CASSLVERGEQYF TGCGCCAGCAGCTTGGTAGAGCGGGGCGAGCAGTACTTC TRBV5-1 once TRBJ2-7 TRBD2
CASSLARGDEGYTF TGTGCCAGCAGCTTAGCGCGCGGGGACGAGGGCTACACCTTC TRBV7-9 - TRBJ1-2 -
CASSRGGNTEAFF TGTGCCAGCAGCCGCGGGGGGAACACTGAAGCTTTCTTT TRBV11-3 - TRBJ1-1 -
CASSADRSYQPQHF TGTGCCAGCAGCGCGGACAGGTCATATCAGCCCCAGCATTTT TRBV9 - TRBJ1-5 TRBD1
CASSSQAPGTGNTEAFF TGTGCCAGCAGCTCTCAAGCGCCCGGGACAGGGAACACTGAAGCTTTCTTT TRBV7-6 - TRBJ1-1 TRBD1
CASSQGGGDELYYGYTF TGTGCCAGCAGCCAAGGGGGCGGGGACGAACTGTACTATGGCTACACCTTC TRBV4-2 - TRBJ1-2 -
CASSEAVASTYEQYF TGCGCCAGCAGTGAAGCCGTCGCATCTACCTACGAGCAGTACTTC TRBV10-2 - TRBJ2-7 -
CASSIDQVGPNEKLFF TGTGCCAGTAGTATAGACCAGGTGGGGCCGAATGAAAAACTGTTTTTT TRBV19 - TRBJ1-4 -
CASSLTGREGNSPLHF TGTGCCAGCAGCTTAACAGGGAGGGAGGGGAATTCACCCCTCCACTTT TRBV7-3 once TRBJ1-6 -
CATSKSGGSYEQYF TGTGCCACCAGCAAAAGCGGGGGCTCCTACGAGCAGTACTTC TRBV15 - TRBJ2-7 TRBD2
CASSPGTSGLSSYEQYF TGTGCCAGCAGCCCCGGGACTAGCGGGTTGAGCTCCTACGAGCAGTACTTC TRBV7-2 - TRBJ2-7 TRBD2
CASSLGTVPQTQYF TGCGCCAGCAGCCTAGGGACAGTCCCTCAGACCCAGTACTTC TRBV5-1 - TRBJ2-5 TRBD1
CASEAYSRDRVDNEQFF TGTGCCAGCGAAGCCTATTCTAGGGACAGGGTGGACAATGAGCAGTTCTTC TRBV11-2 - TRBJ2-1 TRBD1
CASSDIGGGLNHEQYF TGTGCCAGCAGTGACATTGGTGGAGGACTTAACCACGAGCAGTACTTC TRBV25-1 - TRBJ2-7 -
CASREAGGPLEQFF TGTGCCAGTAGGGAAGCGGGAGGGCCTCTTGAGCAGTTCTTC TRBV19 - TRBJ2-1 TRBD2
CSVRDRVNGYTF TGCAGCGTCCGCGACAGGGTCAATGGCTACACCTTC TRBV29-1 - TRBJ1-2 TRBD1
CASSWTTGVNQPQHF TGCGCCAGCAGCTGGACGACAGGAGTCAATCAGCCCCAGCATTTT TRBV5-1 few TRBJ1-5 -